These 21 T cell receptor beta chains share one sample of origin, sequenced in a study of graft-versus-host responses after intestinal transplantation. Assay used: immunoSEQ multiplex PCR; TCRdb lists only in-frame clones, some missing. The table lists 100,000 to 120,000 clones, over 85% of them singletons. These TCRs' antigens remain unknown. The sample consisted of unstimulated CD8+ T cells sorted from spleen or lymph node cells, taken before intestinal transplant. The origin of the receptors is a human donor who received an intestinal transplant.

This chain uses TRBV18 with TRBJ1-2; 7 positions match TRBD1. The CDR3 contains 14 residues. Germline CDR1 KGHSH, CDR2 LQKENI. Unmatched junction bases numbered 6, after V lost 0 bases and J lost 8 bases. The CDR3: CASSPPNRGMGYTF. CDR3 nucleotide sequence: TGTGCCAGCTCACCACCGAACAGGGGTATGGGCTACACCTTC.

J is TRBJ1-2 and V is TRBV4-1; no firm D call. Looked up from germline, CDR1 is MGHRA and CDR2 is YSYEKL. Deletions cut 4 bases from V and 1 base from J, with 13 bases between. The CDR3 runs 15 residues. CDR3 sequence (DNA): TGCGCCAGCAGCCTGGGATTTACCCTTAACTATGGCTACACCTTC. This encodes CASSLGFTLNYGYTF.

The chain couples TRBV18 to TRBJ1-1, with D maybe TRBD1 (6 bases). The V end lost 5 bases, the J end lost 5 bases, and 21 bases lay between the germline ends. The CDR3 has 16 residues. Germline V gene sequence: CDR1 KGHSH, CDR2 LQKENI. The DNA for the CDR3 is TGTGCCAGCTCAGAATCTGTAGGGGGGTTCGGGACTGAAGCTTTCTTT. Translated, it gives CASSESVGGFGTEAFF.

Written as DNA, the CDR3 is TGTGCCAGCAGCCAACACCTTAACACTGAAGCTTTCTTT. It is translated as CASSQHLNTEAFF. The V and J genes are TRBV5-4 and TRBJ1-1; D remains unclear. Per germline, CDR1 SGHNT and CDR2 YYREEE (reference sequence). This CDR3 has 13 amino acids. V was clipped by 4 bases and J by 2 bases, with 9 bases between them.

V is TRBV6-1 and J is TRBJ1-5, with a tentative D call TRBD1 (6 bases). V lost 2 bases and J lost 7, with 18 bases in between. The length of the CDR3 is 16 residues. Germline V gene sequence: CDR1 MNHNS, CDR2 SASEGT. CDR3 sequence: CASSERPYRAPQPQHF. CDR3 coding DNA: TGTGCCAGCAGTGAAAGGCCATACAGGGCTCCCCAGCCCCAGCATTTT.

This chain uses TRBV27 with TRBJ2-1; 9 positions match TRBD2. The CDR3 has 16 amino acids. V gave up 6 bases and J gave up 3 bases; unmatched junction bases: 9. Germline-derived CDR1 and CDR2 are MNHEY and SMNVEV (reference sequence). CDR3 nucleotide sequence: TGTGCCAGCAGCACCTCAGCGGGAGGAAGCTACAATGAGCAGTTCTTC. It yields the protein CASSTSAGGSYNEQFF.

The chain has TRBV6-5 and TRBJ2-7; maybe TRBD2 (5 bases). V lost 0 bases, J lost 3 bases, and 9 bases lay in between. The length of the CDR3 is 14 residues. Germline V lookup: CDR1 MNHEY, CDR2 SVGAGI. In nucleotides, the CDR3 is TGTGCCAGCAGTTACTCGAGGGCAGGCTACGAGCAGTACTTC. Translating gives CASSYSRAGYEQYF.

The chain carries TRBV15 and TRBJ2-7; unclear D gene. The CDR3 has 13 amino acids. CDR1 LNHNV and CDR2 YYDKDF come from the germline V gene (reference sequence). Trimming took off 5 bases at V and 5 bases at J, with 13 bases between the two ends. CDR3 nucleotides: TGTGCCACCAGCTTAAACGGGCGTAACGAGCAGTACTTC. Residues: CATSLNGRNEQYF. Full variable domain (remainder filled in from reference TRBV15 and TRBJ2-7): DAMVIQNPRYQVTQFGKPVTLSCSQTLNHNVMYWYQQKSSQAPKLLFHYYDKDFNNEADTPDNFQSRRPNTSFCFLDIRSPGLGDTAMYLCATSLNGRNEQYFGPGTRLTVT.

The chain carries TRBV19 and TRBJ2-2, with D perhaps TRBD2 (5 bases). Germline CDR1 is LNHDA and CDR2 is SQIVND (reference sequence). Trimming removed 3 bases at V and 7 bases at J, with 9 bases between. The CDR3 extends over 13 amino acids. CDR3 in DNA: TGTGCCAGTAGTATTTCCCGGGGCGGGGAGCTGTTTTTT. Encoded protein: CASSISRGGELFF.

V gene TRBV28 combines with J gene TRBJ1-6; 7 bases fit TRBD1. The junction had 11 bases not matched to a gene; V was cut back by 5 bases and J by 10 bases. Germline loops: CDR1 MDHEN, CDR2 SYDVKM. The CDR3 has 15 amino acids. In DNA form, the CDR3 reads TGTGCCAGCAGTCAACTGACAGGGCCAAAGTCACCCCTCCACTTT. It encodes CASSQLTGPKSPLHF.

V gene TRBV5-1 combines with J gene TRBJ2-7; no definite D call. CDR3 length: 13 amino acids. The germline V and J ends were trimmed by 2 bases and 2 bases, with 8 bases remaining between them. Germline assignment: CDR1 SGHRS and CDR2 YFSETQ. CDR3 bases: TGCGCCAGCAGCTTTCGCAGAACCTACGAGCAGTACTTC. Translating gives CASSFRRTYEQYF.

The CDR3 here is CASSLGTGEQYF. The CDR3 bases are TGTGCCAGCAGCTTGGGGACGGGCGAGCAGTACTTC. The gene calls are TRBV5-6 and TRBJ2-7; no clear D gene. The CDR3 consists of 12 residues. Looked up from germline, CDR1 is SGHDT and CDR2 is YYEEEE. Trimming stripped 0 bases from V and 6 bases from J, with 7 bases between.

The gene calls are TRBV7-3 and TRBJ2-1, with D hard to call. The V gene lost 1 base and the J gene lost 6 bases, with 13 bases spanning the gap. In germline, CDR1 is SGHTA, CDR2 FQGTGA. CDR3 size: 15 residues. The CDR3 DNA follows: TGTGCCAGCAGCTTAATCGGTGGTCCGGGCAATGAGCAGTTCTTC. Amino acid sequence: CASSLIGGPGNEQFF.

The genes are TRBV7-8 and TRBJ2-3; D possibly corresponds to TRBD2 (6 bases). The ends were cut back, 2 bases at V and 2 bases at J, with 8 bases in the middle. The germline gives CDR1 SGHVS, CDR2 FQNEAQ. The CDR3 contains 14 residues. CDR3 sequence: CASSLSGLTDTQYF. For the CDR3, the DNA is TGTGCCAGCAGCTTATCGGGACTCACAGATACGCAGTATTTT.

This clone was recorded only once. This sequence joins TRBV5-1 and TRBJ1-1; 7 positions match TRBD1. Germline V gene data show CDR1 as SGHRS and CDR2 as YFSETQ. The V segment lost 1 base and the J segment 8 bases; nucleotides outside the gene matches: 17. The CDR3 has 17 residues. CDR3 sequence: CASSLTPPTGITEEAFF. DNA for the CDR3: TGCGCCAGCAGCTTGACCCCCCCGACAGGGATTACCGAAGAAGCTTTCTTT. Using reference TRBV5-1 and TRBJ1-1 for the parts outside the CDR3, the full variable domain is KAGVTQTPRYLIKTRGQQVTLSCSPISGHRSVSWYQQTPGQGLQFLFEYFSETQRNKGNFPGRFSGRQFSNSRSEMNVSTLELGDSALYLCASSLTPPTGITEEAFFGQGTRLTVV.

The CDR3 is CASSYGTSGLADTQYF. The CDR3 coding sequence is TGTGCCAGCAGCTACGGGACTAGCGGTCTCGCAGATACGCAGTATTTT. This chain links TRBV9 with TRBJ2-3, with 11 positions matching TRBD2. With 4 bases clipped from V and 4 bases from J, the junction kept 8 bases outside the gene matches. This CDR3 is built from 16 residues. The V gene's germline CDR1 is SGDLS and CDR2 YYNGEE.

The chain uses TRBV27 and TRBJ2-3; D is ambiguous. This CDR3 region has 13 residues. Deletions cut 3 bases from V and 4 bases from J, with 8 bases between. Germline lookup yields CDR1 MNHEY and CDR2 SMNVEV (reference sequence). This CDR3 reads CASSFTGPDTQYF. CDR3 nucleotide sequence: TGTGCCAGCAGTTTTACGGGTCCAGATACGCAGTATTTT.

The chain combines TRBV19 with TRBJ2-7; D call uncertain. The CDR3 extends over 13 amino acids. Germline V lookup: CDR1 LNHDA, CDR2 SQIVND (reference sequence). V lost 4 bases and J 2 bases, leaving 9 bases between the germline ends. The CDR3 loop is CASSRLAAYEQYF. As DNA, the CDR3 is TGTGCCAGTAGTAGACTCGCAGCCTACGAGCAGTACTTC.

Only one count was recorded for this clone. V gene TRBV27 combines with J gene TRBJ2-7; TRBD1 matches 9 bases. The CDR3 is 13 residues long. The germline V gene encodes CDR1 MNHEY and CDR2 SMNVEV (reference sequence). J lost 6 bases, V lost 8 bases, and 8 bases had no gene match. The chain's CDR3 is CASRWTGVGEQYF. The CDR3 region has the DNA TGTGCCAGCCGCTGGACAGGGGTGGGCGAGCAGTACTTC.

This chain uses TRBV7-2 with TRBJ1-2; D remains unclear. V dropped 3 bases and J dropped 6 bases, with 11 bases sitting between them. The CDR3 has 13 residues. Germline V lookup: CDR1 SGHTA, CDR2 FQGNSA. The CDR3: CASSFGRYDGYTF. The CDR3 bases are TGTGCCAGCAGCTTTGGGAGGTACGATGGCTACACCTTC.

The rearrangement joins TRBV27 to TRBJ2-2; 11 nucleotides match TRBD2. V was clipped by 10 bases and J by 6 bases; unmatched bases: 7. Germline V gene lookup returns CDR1 MNHEY and CDR2 SMNVEV (reference sequence). The CDR3 contains 14 residues. In DNA, the CDR3 is TGTGCCACCACTAGCGGGAGCCTGGCCGGGGAGCTGTTTTTT. Its protein product is CATTSGSLAGELFF.